These 15 T cell receptor beta chains came from one sample sequenced in a study of regulatory T cells in long-lasting Graves disease. The authors built TCR beta libraries using iRepertoire HTBI primers and Arm-PCR of CDR3 regions. TCRdb used MiXCR to reprocess the multiplex PCR reads, holding one entry per CDR3 protein. The sample comprises roughly 610,000 distinct CDR3 sequences, around 16% of which are singletons, and around 12% rests with the top ten. Indicated time point: newly diagnosed GD, antithyroid drugs for less than 3 months. From PBMCs, RNA was extracted and then used to make the TCR library. These data were also filed under a second study, of T cells in Graves' hyperthyroidism and ophthalmopathy.

The sequences come from peripheral blood mononuclear cells (PBMCs), collected at new diagnosis, from a patient treated with antithyroid drugs. The receptors here all came from a man younger than 35 with Graves disease.

This clonotype has a count of ten or more. The rearrangement joins TRBV12-3 or TRBV12-4 to TRBJ1-4; no firm D call. The CDR3 covers 15 residues. The ends were cut back, 3 bases at V and 0 bases at J, with 8 bases in the middle. CDR3 protein: CASSFFLATNEKLFF. As DNA, the CDR3 is TGTGCCAGCAGTTTCTTTCTCGCAACTAATGAAAAACTGTTTTTT.

The rearrangement joins TRBV20-1 to TRBJ2-1; 12 positions agree with TRBD1. The germline gives CDR1 DFQATT, CDR2 SNEGSKA (reference sequence). Germline trimming cut 7 bases from V and 0 bases from J; bases unmatched to any gene: 10. The CDR3 covers 17 residues. The CDR3 DNA sequence: TGCAGTGTAGGAGGGACAGGGGGCCCCAGCTCCTACAATGAGCAGTTCTTC. This sequence encodes CSVGGTGGPSSYNEQFF.

This clonotype has more than one count but fewer than ten. An end of the junction differs from the germline gene, which may be a read error. This chain joins TRBV7-2 and TRBJ2-1; 12 bases agree with TRBD2. CDR1 and CDR2 (germline): SGHTA, FQGNSA. This CDR3 is built from 12 residues. This CDR3 is CASSSTSGRRVF. DNA for the CDR3: TGTGCCAGCAGCTCCACTAGCGGGAGGCGGGTCTTC.

This clonotype was seen only a few times. The CDR3 spells CSVEGDPGTAYEQYF. In DNA form, the CDR3 reads TGCAGCGTTGAAGGGGACCCCGGGACGGCCTACGAGCAGTACTTC. The V gene is TRBV29-1, the J gene TRBJ2-7, with D perhaps TRBD1 or TRBD2 (5 bases each). V lost 1 base, J lost 2 bases, and 15 bases lay in between. CDR1 is SQVTM and CDR2 is ANQGSEA in the germline V gene. The CDR3 extends over 15 amino acids.

This clonotype was detected many times. This chain connects TRBV2 to TRBJ2-5; D is unclear. Germline assignment: CDR1 SNHLY and CDR2 FYNNEI. This CDR3 has 13 amino acids. V gave up 4 bases and J gave up 3 bases, with 9 bases separating them. CDR3 amino acids: CASSAGAEETQYF. The DNA of the CDR3 is TGTGCCAGCAGTGCCGGAGCAGAAGAGACCCAGTACTTC. Variable domain in full (rest from reference TRBV2 and TRBJ2-5): EPEVTQTPSHQVTQMGQEVILRCVPISNHLYFYWYRQILGQKVEFLVSFYNNEISEKSEIFDDQFSVERPDGSNFTLKIRSTKLEDSAMYFCASSAGAEETQYFGPGTRLLVL.

This clonotype has at least ten counts. The chain carries TRBV7-9 and TRBJ1-1, with 7 bases fitting TRBD1. The junction had 7 bases not matched to a gene; V was cut back by 5 bases and J by 4 bases. This CDR3 comprises 14 residues. From germline, CDR1 is SEHNR and CDR2 FQNEAQ (reference sequence). The CDR3 sequence is CASSPGGGVTEAFF. CDR3 bases: TGTGCCAGCAGCCCAGGGGGGGGAGTCACTGAAGCTTTCTTT.

This clonotype was seen ten or more times. The chain joins TRBV7-3 to TRBJ2-7; 8 nucleotides agree with TRBD2. The V segment lost 11 bases and the J segment 2 bases; nucleotides outside the gene matches: 5. There are 12 residues in the CDR3. CDR1 is SGHTA, CDR2 FQGTGA, per germline. The CDR3 sequence is CAQGLDPYEQYF. In DNA form, the CDR3 reads TGTGCCCAGGGACTAGATCCCTACGAGCAGTACTTC.

The chain combines TRBV25-1 with TRBJ1-4, with D maybe TRBD1 (6 bases). The CDR3 covers 18 residues. Germline lookup yields CDR1 MGHDK and CDR2 SYGVNS. Trimming pared 6 bases from V and 7 bases from J, leaving 27 bases between. CDR3 region: CASSTTPRGLGGGEKLFF. Written as DNA, the CDR3 is TGTGCCAGCAGCACGACACCTCGAGGTCTCGGAGGGGGTGAAAAACTGTTTTTT. The entire variable domain, with the rest obtained from reference TRBV25-1 and TRBJ1-4, is as follows: EADIYQTPRYLVIGTGKKITLECSQTMGHDKMYWYQQDPGMELHLIHYSYGVNSTEKGDLSSESTVSRIRTEHFPLTLESARPSHTSQYLCASSTTPRGLGGGEKLFFGSGTQLSVL.

This clonotype was detected only once. The chain couples TRBV11-2 to TRBJ2-1; either TRBD1 or TRBD2 may supply D (5 bases each). The CDR3 is 14 residues long. Germline V gives CDR1 SGHAT, CDR2 FQNNGV. Deletions cut 5 bases from V and 4 bases from J, with 12 bases between. CDR3 sequence reads: CASSPGGIYNEQFF. CDR3 bases: TGTGCCAGCAGCCCTGGGGGAATTTACAATGAGCAGTTCTTC. The full variable domain, its missing parts supplied by reference TRBV11-2 and TRBJ2-1, is EAGVAQSPRYKIIEKRQSVAFWCNPISGHATLYWYQQILGQGPKLLIQFQNNGVVDDSQLPKDRFSAERLKGVDSTLKIQPAKLEDSAVYLCASSPGGIYNEQFFGPGTRLTVL.

This clonotype was picked up many times. The V and J genes are TRBV7-8 and TRBJ1-1; 9 nucleotides line up with TRBD1. The CDR3 is made up of 16 amino acids. CDR1 SGHVS and CDR2 FQNEAQ come from the germline V gene. V trimming: 5 bases; J trimming: 3 bases; junction bases outside the gene matches: 10. The CDR3 region has the DNA TGTGCCAGCAGCCCCCGGGGGACAGGGAAAGACACTGAAGCTTTCTTT. It encodes CASSPRGTGKDTEAFF.

About this clonotype itself: Being one base from a much bigger clone, this may be a read error. The chain uses TRBV7-6 and TRBJ2-1; D gene uncertain. Germline V gene data show CDR1 as SGHVS and CDR2 as FNYEAQ. The CDR3 extends over 13 amino acids. V lost 5 bases and J 10 bases, leaving 15 bases between the germline ends. The chain's CDR3 is CASSQGPNHEQFF. The CDR3 DNA sequence: TGTGCCAGCAGCCAAGGACCCAACCACGAGCAGTTCTTC.

The table lists this clonotype with many counts. The V gene is TRBV5-1, the J gene TRBJ2-7, with D unclear. CDR1 SGHRS and CDR2 YFSETQ come from the germline V gene. V lost 0 bases, J lost 7 bases, and 8 bases lay in between. The CDR3 is 12 residues long. CDR3 sequence: CASSLVTEEQYF. The CDR3 DNA sequence: TGCGCCAGCAGCTTGGTGACTGAGGAGCAGTACTTC.

The chain is built from TRBV27 and TRBJ1-6; maybe TRBD1 (5 bases). Between the trimmed V and J ends, which lost 2 bases and 10 bases, there was a span of 9 bases. The CDR3 has 13 residues. Germline lookup yields CDR1 MNHEY and CDR2 SMNVEV (reference sequence). CDR3 nucleotide sequence: TGTGCCAGCAGTTTAGGGGGGTTGTCACCCCTCCACTTT. Its translation is CASSLGGLSPLHF.

The V call is TRBV19, the J call TRBJ2-7, with D perhaps TRBD2 (7 bases). The ends were cut back, 5 bases at V and 1 base at J, with 21 bases in the middle. The CDR3 contains 17 residues. The germline CDR1 and CDR2 sequences are LNHDA and SQIVND (reference sequence). The CDR3 protein is CASSSWAGRGASYEQYF. CDR3 sequence (DNA): TGTGCCAGTAGTTCATGGGCGGGCCGGGGGGCATCCTACGAGCAGTACTTC.

There are many counts of this clonotype. This sequence joins TRBV10-3 and TRBJ1-5; 7 bases align to TRBD1. This CDR3 comprises 17 residues. CDR1 is ENHRY and CDR2 is SYGVKD in the germline V gene. With V trimmed by 3 bases and J by 10 bases, 18 bases remained unmatched. The CDR3 DNA reads as TGTGCCATCAGTGAAGGCCGATCGACAGGGAATTCTGGACCCCAGCATTTT. Its translation: CAISEGRSTGNSGPQHF.